The subject of this entry is one T cell receptor (beta chain). The sample belongs to a study of blood T cell repertoires in COVID-19. About the research overall: The United States, Italy and Spain provided the acute and convalescent COVID-19 samples. Nucleic acid was either cDNA or gDNA, and it came from T cells, B-cell-depleted T cells, or PBMCs.

The germline V gene encodes CDR1 LNHDA and CDR2 SQIVND (reference sequence). The CDR3 contains 16 residues. Trimming pared 1 base from V and 2 bases from J, leaving 12 bases between. This table comes from immunoSEQ multiplex PCR, and its TCRdb copy is limited to in-frame clones, with some not included. The sample includes 380,000 or so clones, 70% to 90% of them seen just once. The chain recombines TRBV19 with TRBJ1-5; TRBD1 might be the D (6 bases). Sample: peripheral blood. This clonotype originated in a man aged 35 to 55 with acute or convalescent COVID-19. The CDR3, as DNA: TGTGCCAGTAGTATAGGAGTCAGGGGCGGCAATCAGCCCCAGCATTTT. This gives the protein CASSIGVRGGNQPQHF.